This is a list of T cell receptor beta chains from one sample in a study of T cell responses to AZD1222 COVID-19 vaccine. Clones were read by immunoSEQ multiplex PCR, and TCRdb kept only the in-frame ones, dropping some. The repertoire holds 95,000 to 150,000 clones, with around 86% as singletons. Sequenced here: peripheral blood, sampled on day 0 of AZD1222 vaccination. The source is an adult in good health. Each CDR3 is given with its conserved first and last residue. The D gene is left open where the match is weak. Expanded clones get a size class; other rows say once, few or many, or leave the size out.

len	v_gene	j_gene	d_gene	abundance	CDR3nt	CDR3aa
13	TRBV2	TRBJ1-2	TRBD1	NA	TGTGCCAGCAGTCCTGACAGGGGCGGGGGCTACACCTTC	CASSPDRGGGYTF
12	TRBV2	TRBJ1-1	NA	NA	TGTGCCAGCAGTGACCGACTTGGTGAAGCTTTCTTT	CASSDRLGEAFF
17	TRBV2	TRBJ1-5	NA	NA	TGTGCCAGCAGTTCGCCGGGGCTCGGTGGGCGCGGTCAGCCCCAGCATTTT	CASSSPGLGGRGQPQHF
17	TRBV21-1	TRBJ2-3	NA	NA	TGTGCCAGCGGTTTCAGGGGCCTCCTATTTCCCACAGATACGCAGTATTTT	CASGFRGLLFPTDTQYF
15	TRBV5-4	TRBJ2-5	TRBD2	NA	TGTGCCAGCAGCTCCCCCGGGACTAGCTTGGAGACCCAGTACTTC	CASSSPGTSLETQYF
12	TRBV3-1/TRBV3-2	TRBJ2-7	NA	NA	TGTGCCAGCAGCCAAGGGCCCTACGAGCAGTACTTC	CASSQGPYEQYF
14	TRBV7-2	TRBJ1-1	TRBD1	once	TGTGCCAGCAGTCTACGACAGGGATTTAATGAAGCTTTCTTT	CASSLRQGFNEAFF
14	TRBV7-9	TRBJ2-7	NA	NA	TGTGCCAGCAGCTTACAGGGACCGTCCTACGAGCAGTACTTC	CASSLQGPSYEQYF
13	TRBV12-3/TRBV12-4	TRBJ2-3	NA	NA	TGTGCCAGCAGACGACAGGCCCAAGATACGCAGTATTTT	CASRRQAQDTQYF
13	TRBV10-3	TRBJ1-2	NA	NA	TGTGCCACCAGTGGTATCAGTAACTATGGCTACACCTTC	CATSGISNYGYTF
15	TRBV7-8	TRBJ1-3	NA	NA	TGTGCCAGCAGGTCCGGGACATTCTCTGGAAACACCATATATTTT	CASRSGTFSGNTIYF